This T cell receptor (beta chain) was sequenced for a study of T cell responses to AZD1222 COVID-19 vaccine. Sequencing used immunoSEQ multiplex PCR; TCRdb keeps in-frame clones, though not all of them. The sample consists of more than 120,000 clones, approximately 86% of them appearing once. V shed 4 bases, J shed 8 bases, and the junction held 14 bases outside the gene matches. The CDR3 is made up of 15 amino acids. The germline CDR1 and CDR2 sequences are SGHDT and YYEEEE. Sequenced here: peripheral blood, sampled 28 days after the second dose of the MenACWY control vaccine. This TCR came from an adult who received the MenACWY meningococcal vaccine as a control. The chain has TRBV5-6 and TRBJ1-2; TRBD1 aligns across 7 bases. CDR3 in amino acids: CASSTVTRGIGGYTF. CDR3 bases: TGTGCCAGCAGCACAGTGACCAGGGGGATTGGGGGCTACACCTTC.